Listed below are T cell receptor beta chains from one sample, sequenced in a study of OX40 agonist ivuxolimab in advanced cancers. Sequencing was performed with immunoSEQ multiplex PCR; in TCRdb, only in-frame clones are kept and a portion is missing. Of about 98,000 clones listed, about nine tenths were seen once; the top ten hold 0.82%. The starting material was CD4+ or CD8+ T cells sorted from blood, obtained in a trial of the OX40 agonist ivuxolimab. All receptors come from an adult with an advanced solid tumor such as melanoma, head and neck, liver or kidney cancer. CDR3s include the opening cysteine and the closing phenylalanine or tryptophan. The order of the fields is V gene, clone size, J gene, D gene, CDR3 DNA, CDR3 protein. A D gene is named only where the DNA matches it firmly. Clone size is not always given. Where it is, it says once, few, many or a class for expanded clones.

>TRBV11-3|few|TRBJ2-1|TRBD2
TGTGCCAGCAGCTCCCCGTGGGGACTAGCGGCCAATGAGCAGTTCTTC
CASSSPWGLAANEQFF
>TRBV2|-|TRBJ1-4|-
TGTGCCACCAAGACAGTTACAACTAATGAAAAACTGTTTTTT
CATKTVTTNEKLFF
>TRBV18|-|TRBJ2-3|-
TGTGCCAGCTCACCTCCCTCCGGTACGCAGTATTTT
CASSPPSGTQYF
>TRBV10-1|-|TRBJ2-3|TRBD2
TGCGCCAGCAGCTTTGGACTAGCGGGAGATGCAGATACGCAGTATTTT
CASSFGLAGDADTQYF
>TRBV7-2|-|TRBJ2-1|-
TGTGCCAGCAGCCCCAGGGCGGGGACTGGCAATGAGCAGTTCTTC
CASSPRAGTGNEQFF
>TRBV5-1|-|TRBJ1-1|-
TGCGCCAGCAGGACAGCCCTGAACACTGAAGCTTTCTTT
CASRTALNTEAFF
>TRBV7-2|-|TRBJ2-5|TRBD1
TGTGCCAGCAGCGCCCAGGGGGCGCGGGAGACCCAGTACTTC
CASSAQGARETQYF
>TRBV4-3|-|TRBJ2-3|-
TGCGCCAGCAGCCAAGATCTACAGGCTAGCACAGATACGCAGTATTTT
CASSQDLQASTDTQYF
>TRBV28|-|TRBJ1-6|-
TGTGCCAGCAGTTCACCCCGGGCAGCCGATTACTCACCCCTCCACTTT
CASSSPRAADYSPLHF
>TRBV19|-|TRBJ1-1|TRBD1
TGTGCCAGTAGTCCGGGACAGGGGGCGACGGCTTTCTTT
CASSPGQGATAFF